The sample holds a few counts of the clone carrying this T cell receptor beta chain. Original handling: Nucleated cell counts were estimated from reference gene primer amplification. The method was immunoSEQ multiplex PCR; TCRdb's version includes in-frame clones alone and lacks a portion of them. D and trimming come from the DNA, and the V and J calls and clone size come from that table. The table records around 63,000 clones, 70% to 90% of them present only once. These data originate in a study of blood T cell repertoires in COVID-19. Turning to the study itself: Researchers got acute and convalescent COVID-19 samples from the United States, Italy and Spain. The cDNA or gDNA used as material had been derived from T cells, B-cell-depleted T cells, or PBMCs.

V gave up 8 bases and J gave up 7 bases; unmatched junction bases: 7. This CDR3 has 13 residues. In germline, CDR1 is ENHRY, CDR2 SYGVKD. This receptor was taken from a woman aged 55-69 years with acute or convalescent COVID-19. V usage is TRBV10-3 and J usage is TRBJ1-4, with TRBD1 matching over 7 bases. Sequencing was done on a sample of peripheral blood. CDR3 in amino acids: CAIREGAGEKLFF. In DNA, the CDR3 is TGTGCCATCCGGGAGGGGGCGGGTGAAAAACTGTTTTTT.